These 27 T cell receptor beta chains share one sample of origin, sequenced in a study of blood T cell repertoires in COVID-19. Clones were sequenced by immunoSEQ multiplex PCR, and TCRdb holds only the in-frame ones, with some missing. The sample yields around 130,000 clones, 70% to 80% seen once. Sequencing input: peripheral blood. The origin of the receptors is a human donor in a cohort sampled during active COVID-19.

This chain links TRBV10-3 with TRBJ1-2; 7 bases fit TRBD1. This CDR3 is 14 amino acids long. Germline V gene data show CDR1 as ENHRY and CDR2 as SYGVKD. The trim removed 9 bases at V and 4 bases at J, leaving 11 bases unmatched. The CDR3 region is CAIANGTAIYGYTF. CDR3 DNA sequence: TGTGCCATTGCGAACGGGACAGCGATCTATGGCTACACCTTC.

V and J are TRBV14 and TRBJ2-7; perhaps TRBD1 as D (6 bases). The CDR3 contains 14 residues. The V end was cut by 3 bases, the J end by 2 bases, with 11 bases between. Germline V gene sequence: CDR1 SGHDN, CDR2 FVKESK. In nucleotides, the CDR3 is TGTGCCAGCAGCCACTGGACAGCCCCCTACGAGCAGTACTTC. Its protein is CASSHWTAPYEQYF.

J is TRBJ2-7 and V is TRBV6-1; maybe TRBD2 (5 bases). The CDR3 runs to 13 residues. The germline CDR1 and CDR2 sequences are MNHNS and SASEGT. Trimming took 1 base from V and 4 from J, leaving 8 bases between them. CDR3 amino acids: CASSEGLIYEQYF. Written as DNA, the CDR3 is TGTGCCAGCAGTGAAGGACTAATTTACGAGCAGTACTTC.

This chain joins TRBV5-1 and TRBJ2-7; tentative D call: TRBD1 (5 bases). Trimming cost V 5 bases and J 0 bases, with 12 bases left between them. CDR3 length equals 14 residues. Germline CDR1 SGHRS, CDR2 YFSETQ. The CDR3 region is CASRRQYPSYEQYF. In DNA, the CDR3 is TGCGCCAGCAGGAGACAGTATCCCTCCTACGAGCAGTACTTC. The variable domain in full, completed from reference TRBV5-1 and TRBJ2-7, reads KAGVTQTPRYLIKTRGQQVTLSCSPISGHRSVSWYQQTPGQGLQFLFEYFSETQRNKGNFPGRFSGRQFSNSRSEMNVSTLELGDSALYLCASRRQYPSYEQYFGPGTRLTVT.

The chain is built from TRBV19 and TRBJ1-3; D perhaps matches TRBD1 (6 bases). The CDR3 length is 15 residues. CDR1 and CDR2 from the germline V gene are LNHDA and SQIVND (reference sequence). Trimming left V 5 bases short and J 3 bases short, with 14 bases between. DNA of the CDR3: TGTGCCAGTAGTCAGGGGTCAGGGTTTGGAAACACCATATATTTT. Translation gives CASSQGSGFGNTIYF.

The J gene is TRBJ1-6, the V gene TRBV19; 10 bases map to TRBD1. The V gene's germline CDR1 is LNHDA and CDR2 SQIVND (reference sequence). J gave up 0 bases and V 5 bases, and 7 bases lay outside the gene matches. This CDR3 spans 18 amino acids. The CDR3 nucleotides are TGTGCCAGTAGTTCGGGACAGGGGCTGAGCTCCTATAATTCACCCCTCCACTTT. Translation: CASSSGQGLSSYNSPLHF.

This clone has at least ten counts. Other nucleotide sequences in the sample specify the same CDR3. The chain has TRBV29-1 and TRBJ1-1; TRBD1 agrees at 7 bases. This CDR3 comprises 13 residues. J lost 0 bases, V lost 5 bases, and 3 bases had no gene match. CDR1 is SQVTM, CDR2 ANQGSEA, per germline. The CDR3 reads CSVRDRLNTEAFF. The CDR3 region has the DNA TGCAGCGTTAGGGACAGACTGAACACTGAAGCTTTCTTT. Full variable domain (remainder filled in from reference TRBV29-1 and TRBJ1-1): SAVISQKPSRDICQRGTSLTIQCQVDSQVTMMFWYRQQPGQSLTLIATANQGSEATYESGFVIDKFPISRPNLTFSTLTVSNMSPEDSSIYLCSVRDRLNTEAFFGQGTRLTVV.

The chain carries TRBV19 and TRBJ1-2; D is unclear. The CDR3 has 14 amino acids. V lost 6 bases and J 7 bases, leaving 18 bases between the germline ends. Germline values: CDR1 LNHDA, CDR2 SQIVND (reference sequence). The CDR3 loop is CASSLGIPDRGYTF. CDR3 sequence (DNA): TGTGCCAGTAGCCTCGGGATCCCGGATCGTGGCTACACCTTC.

Here the CDR3 reads CASSLERNYGYTF. The CDR3 DNA reads as TGCGCCAGCAGCTTGGAACGGAACTATGGCTACACCTTC. The J gene is TRBJ1-2, the V gene TRBV5-1, with unresolved D. Germline V gene sequence: CDR1 SGHRS, CDR2 YFSETQ. The CDR3 is 13 residues long. Trimming cost V 0 bases and J 2 bases, with 5 bases left between them.

The chain recombines TRBV6-5 with TRBJ1-1; 11 bases are a match to TRBD1. This CDR3 spans 16 amino acids. The junction had 9 bases not matched to a gene; V was cut back by 3 bases and J by 6 bases. Germline CDR1 is MNHEY and CDR2 is SVGAGI. This chain's CDR3 is CASSYRTGGGEAEAFF. CDR3 bases: TGTGCCAGCAGTTATCGGACAGGGGGCGGCGAAGCTGAAGCTTTCTTT.

The chain has TRBV10-3 and TRBJ2-7; TRBD2 aligns across 7 bases. The J segment lost 2 bases and the V segment lost 6 bases, leaving 10 bases of the junction unmatched. The germline V gene encodes CDR1 ENHRY and CDR2 SYGVKD. The CDR3 is 15 residues long. CDR3 in DNA: TGTGCCATCAGCCAGTGGCGGGAGCATCCCTACGAGCAGTACTTC. Amino acids: CAISQWREHPYEQYF.

This clone was observed a few times. The chain recombines TRBV30 with TRBJ2-7; D may be TRBD1 (6 bases). Per the germline V gene, CDR1 is GTSNPN and CDR2 is SVGIG (reference sequence). Deletions cut 2 bases from V and 0 bases from J, with 11 bases between. The CDR3 is 14 amino acids. Here the CDR3 reads CAWSTWDNSYEQYF. DNA of the CDR3: TGTGCCTGGAGTACATGGGACAACTCCTACGAGCAGTACTTC.

The chain carries TRBV5-1 and TRBJ1-5; the match to TRBD1 covers 8 bases. V dropped 2 bases and J dropped 7; count of bases not matched to a gene: 5. The CDR3 extends over 14 amino acids. From germline, CDR1 is SGHRS and CDR2 YFSETQ. The CDR3 nucleotides read TGCGCCAGCAGCTTTGGACAGGGTTGGCAGCCCCAGCATTTT. This sequence encodes CASSFGQGWQPQHF.

The V and J genes are TRBV5-1 and TRBJ2-7; TRBD1 is a possible D gene (6 bases). The CDR3 consists of 15 residues. Between the trimmed V and J ends, which lost 0 bases and 3 bases, there was a span of 13 bases. Germline loops: CDR1 SGHRS, CDR2 YFSETQ. The CDR3 is CASSLDQGSGYEQYF. The CDR3 DNA reads as TGCGCCAGCAGCTTGGACCAGGGGAGTGGCTACGAGCAGTACTTC.

This clone turned up a few times. This chain joins TRBV13 and TRBJ1-1, with TRBD1 matching 9 bases. The J segment lost 11 bases and the V segment lost 4 bases, leaving 11 bases of the junction unmatched. CDR3 size: 14 residues. Germline V CDR1 and CDR2: PRHDT, FYEKMQ (reference sequence). The CDR3: CASSSGTGNQGAFF. CDR3 nucleotides: TGTGCCAGCAGCTCCGGGACAGGGAATCAGGGTGCTTTCTTT.

This clone was picked up a small number of times. The gene calls are TRBV27 and TRBJ2-7; D perhaps matches TRBD2 (6 bases). Germline V gene lookup returns CDR1 MNHEY and CDR2 SMNVEV (reference sequence). This CDR3 spans 14 amino acids. Trimming cost V 2 bases and J 2 bases, with 10 bases left between them. For the CDR3, the DNA is TGTGCCAGCAGTTTAAGACGGGGGACCTACGAGCAGTACTTC. It yields the protein CASSLRRGTYEQYF.

This clone was detected a few times. The CDR3, as DNA: TGTGCCAGCAGTGAACACGTGAGCTCCTATAATTCACCCCTCCACTTT. Translating it yields CASSEHVSSYNSPLHF. The genes are TRBV6-1 and TRBJ1-6; D uncertain. The CDR3 spans 16 residues. CDR1 and CDR2 from the germline V gene are MNHNS and SASEGT. V was cut by 2 bases and J by 0 bases, with 8 bases left in between.

The V call is TRBV10-2, the J call TRBJ2-5, with D maybe TRBD1 (7 bases). V gave up 3 bases and J gave up 3 bases, with 17 bases separating them. CDR3 length: 16 residues. Germline V gives CDR1 WSHSY, CDR2 SAAADI. CDR3 bases: TGCGCCAGCAGTGAATGGAGGGGGCGAGTGGAAGAGACCCAGTACTTC. It codes for CASSEWRGRVEETQYF.

This chain joins TRBV6-5 and TRBJ1-1; the D gene is possibly TRBD1 (5 bases). CDR1 is MNHEY, CDR2 SVGAGI, per germline. Trimming left V 6 bases short and J 4 bases short, with 15 bases between. The CDR3 runs to 14 residues. The CDR3 bases are TGTGCCAGCAGCGGGGGAGGTGTTAGCACTGAAGCTTTCTTT. Encoded protein: CASSGGGVSTEAFF.

CDR3 residues: CASSDGQSMGYNSPLHF. Written as DNA, the CDR3 is TGTGCCAGCAGTGATGGACAGTCCATGGGGTATAATTCACCCCTCCACTTT. J is TRBJ1-6 and V is TRBV2; the D gene is possibly TRBD1 (6 bases). Germline CDR1 reads SNHLY; CDR2 reads FYNNEI. There are 17 residues in the CDR3. Trimming shortened V by 3 bases and J by 4 bases, and 16 bases separated the two germline ends.

This clone was detected only once. The chain recombines TRBV28 with TRBJ1-5, with 7 bases identical to TRBD1. CDR3 size: 14 residues. V trimming: 8 bases; J trimming: 4 bases; junction bases outside the gene matches: 8. The germline gives CDR1 MDHEN, CDR2 SYDVKM. Here the CDR3 DNA reads TGTGCCAGCGGATTCGGACAGGCGAATCAGCCCCAGCATTTT. This codes for CASGFGQANQPQHF.

This clone was seen only a few times. V gene TRBV6-5 combines with J gene TRBJ1-1; D remains ambiguous. Trimming removed 5 bases from V and 8 bases from J, with 21 bases in between. The CDR3 loop spans 15 amino acids. CDR1 is MNHEY, CDR2 SVGAGI, per germline. In nucleotides, the CDR3 is TGTGCCAGCAGTCGCGAAATACCTACTCGATCAGAAGCTTTCTTT. Translation gives CASSREIPTRSEAFF.

This clone has at least ten counts. The rearrangement joins TRBV30 to TRBJ1-1, with TRBD1 matching 8 bases. Looked up from germline, CDR1 is GTSNPN and CDR2 is SVGIG (reference sequence). This CDR3 region has 16 residues. V shed 1 base and J 7 bases; nucleotides not matched to a gene: 14. CDR3 protein: CAWSEGDRGNLGEAFF. The CDR3 coding sequence is TGTGCCTGGAGTGAAGGCGACAGGGGAAATCTCGGTGAAGCTTTCTTT.

The J gene is TRBJ1-5, the V gene TRBV30, with 7 bases that match TRBD1. V trimming: 2 bases; J trimming: 5 bases; junction bases outside the gene matches: 6. The CDR3 has 14 amino acids. Germline lookup yields CDR1 GTSNPN and CDR2 SVGIG (reference sequence). The CDR3, as DNA: TGTGCCTGGAGTCCCGACAGGGAGGATCAGCCCCAGCATTTT. This translates into CAWSPDREDQPQHF.

The chain combines TRBV5-6 with TRBJ2-6; TRBD1 matches at 7 bases. The germline CDR1 and CDR2 sequences are SGHDT and YYEEEE. V lost 4 bases, J lost 3 bases, and 13 bases stayed unmatched. The CDR3 is 18 amino acids. The CDR3 nucleotides read TGTGCCAGCAGCCAGCAGGGTAGGGGGCTAAGTGGGGCCAACGTCCTGACTTTC. Translating it yields CASSQQGRGLSGANVLTF. The full variable domain, in which reference TRBV5-6 and TRBJ2-6 provide the parts outside the CDR3, is DAGVTQSPTHLIKTRGQQVTLRCSPKSGHDTVSWYQQALGQGPQFIFQYYEEEERQRGNFPDRFSGHQFPNYSSELNVNALLLGDSALYLCASSQQGRGLSGANVLTFGAGSRLTVL.

This clone was observed once. The rearrangement links TRBV7-3 to TRBJ2-7; TRBD2 matches 10 bases. The CDR3 is made up of 14 amino acids. Germline V CDR1 and CDR2: SGHTA, FQGTGA. CDR3 coding DNA: TGTGCCAGCAGCTCCCTGTCTAGCGGGGGTATTCCCCACGTT. This codes for CASSSLSSGGIPHV.

V usage is TRBV6-5 and J usage is TRBJ2-7, with D possibly matching TRBD1 (5 bases). The germline V gene has CDR1 MNHEY and CDR2 SVGAGI. The V gene lost 4 bases and the J gene lost 4 bases, with 8 bases spanning the gap. This CDR3 spans 12 amino acids. The CDR3 loop reads CASSFDSYEQYF. The CDR3 DNA sequence: TGTGCCAGCAGTTTCGACAGTTACGAGCAGTACTTC.